This record concerns one TCR beta chain sequence. The antigen remains unidentified. This sample was taken from a study of monozygotic twins with inflammatory bowel disease. Study-wide results and caveats: Similarity of repertoires did not differ between concordant and discordant twins, possibly from limited power. Differing immunosuppressive treatments may have added variability to patient repertoires. The study found lower TCRbeta diversity (inverse Simpson) in IBD patients than in healthy co-twins.

The authors made each sample's cDNA in eight separate reactions. TCRdb reanalyzed the 5' RACE reads and collapses them to one entry per CDR3 protein, without DNA. In total, the table holds around 210,000 distinct CDR3 sequences. Sequenced material: blood. This sequence originates from a human donor with ulcerative colitis or Crohn's disease, or a healthy co-twin of an affected twin (not recorded which).

The chain's CDR3 is CAWSVAGGGGIYNEQFF. The chain uses TRBV30 and TRBJ2-1; TCRdb names TRBD2, which stays unverified in the absence of DNA. The CDR3 spans 17 residues. Per the germline V gene, CDR1 is GTSNPN and CDR2 is SVGIG (reference sequence).